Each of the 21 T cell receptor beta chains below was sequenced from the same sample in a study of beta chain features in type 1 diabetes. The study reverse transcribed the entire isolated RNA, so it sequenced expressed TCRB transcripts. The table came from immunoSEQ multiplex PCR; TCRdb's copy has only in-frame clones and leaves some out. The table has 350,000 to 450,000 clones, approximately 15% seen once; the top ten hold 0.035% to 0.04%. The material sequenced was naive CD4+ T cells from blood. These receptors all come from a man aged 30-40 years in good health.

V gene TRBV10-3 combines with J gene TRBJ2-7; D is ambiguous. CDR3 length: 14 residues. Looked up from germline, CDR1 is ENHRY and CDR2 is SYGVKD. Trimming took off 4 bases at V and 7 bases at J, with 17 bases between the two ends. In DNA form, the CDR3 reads TGTGCCATCAGTGTCACGCCAGATCTTGGTGAGCAGTACTTC. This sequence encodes CAISVTPDLGEQYF.

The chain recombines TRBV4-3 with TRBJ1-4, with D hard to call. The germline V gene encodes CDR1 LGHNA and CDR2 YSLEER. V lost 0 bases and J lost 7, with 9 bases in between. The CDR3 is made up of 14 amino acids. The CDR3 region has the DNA TGCGCCAGCAGCCAAGATTGGTCCGGTGAAAAACTGTTTTTT. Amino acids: CASSQDWSGEKLFF.

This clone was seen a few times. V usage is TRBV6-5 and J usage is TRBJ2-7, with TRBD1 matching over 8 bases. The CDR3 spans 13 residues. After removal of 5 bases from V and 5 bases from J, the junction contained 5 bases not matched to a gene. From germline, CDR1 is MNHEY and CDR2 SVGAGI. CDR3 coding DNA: TGTGCCAGCAGTCGGACAGGGCCCCACGAGCAGTACGTC. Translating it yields CASSRTGPHEQYV.

For the CDR3, the DNA is TGCGCCAGCAGTCTAAGAGGGGCTATTTCCTACGAGCAGTACGTC. It codes for CASSLRGAISYEQYV. The V gene is TRBV23-1, the J gene TRBJ2-7, with D perhaps TRBD1 or TRBD2 (5 bases each). TRBV23-1 is an open reading frame, and its role is uncertain. Trimming left V 4 bases short and J 1 base short, with 14 bases between. This CDR3 spans 15 amino acids.

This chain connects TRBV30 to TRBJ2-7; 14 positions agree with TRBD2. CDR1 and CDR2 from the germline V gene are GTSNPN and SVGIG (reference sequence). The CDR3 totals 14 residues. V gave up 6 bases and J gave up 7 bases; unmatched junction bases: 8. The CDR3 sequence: CACGLAGGSGEQYV. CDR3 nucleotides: TGTGCCTGTGGACTAGCGGGAGGTTCTGGAGAGCAGTACGTC.

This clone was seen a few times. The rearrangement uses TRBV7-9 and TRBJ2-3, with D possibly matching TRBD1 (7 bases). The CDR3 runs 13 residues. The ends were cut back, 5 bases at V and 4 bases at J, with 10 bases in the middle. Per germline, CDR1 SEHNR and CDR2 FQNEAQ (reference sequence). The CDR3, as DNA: TGTGCCAGCAGCCCAGGGGGGTCAGATACGCAGTATTTT. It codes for CASSPGGSDTQYF. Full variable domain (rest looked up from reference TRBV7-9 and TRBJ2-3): DTGVSQNPRHKITKRGQNVTFRCDPISEHNRLYWYRQTLGQGPEFLTYFQNEAQLEKSRLLSDRFSAERPKGSFSTLEIQRTEQGDSAMYLCASSPGGSDTQYFGPGTRLTVL.

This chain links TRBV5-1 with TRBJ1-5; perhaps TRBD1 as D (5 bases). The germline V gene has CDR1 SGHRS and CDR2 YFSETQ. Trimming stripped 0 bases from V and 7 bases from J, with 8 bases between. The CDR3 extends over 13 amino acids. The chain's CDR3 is CASSLDQGQPQHF. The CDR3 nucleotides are TGCGCCAGCAGCTTGGACCAGGGACAGCCCCAGCATTTT.

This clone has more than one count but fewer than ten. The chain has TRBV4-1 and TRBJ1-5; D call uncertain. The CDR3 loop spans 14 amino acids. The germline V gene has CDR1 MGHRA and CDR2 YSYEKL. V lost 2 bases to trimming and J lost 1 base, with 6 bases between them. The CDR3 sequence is CASSQIVSNQPQHF. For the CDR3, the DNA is TGCGCCAGCAGCCAAATTGTAAGCAATCAGCCCCAGCATTTT.

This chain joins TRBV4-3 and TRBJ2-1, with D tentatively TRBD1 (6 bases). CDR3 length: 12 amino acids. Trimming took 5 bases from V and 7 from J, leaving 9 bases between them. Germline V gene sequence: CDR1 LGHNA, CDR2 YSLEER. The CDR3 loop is CASSEQGNEQFF. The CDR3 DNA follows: TGCGCCAGCAGCGAGCAGGGGAATGAGCAGTTCTTC.

CDR3 nucleotide sequence: TGTGCCAGCAGCTTCCCTATGGTGCAAGAGACCCAGTACTTC. The encoded protein is CASSFPMVQETQYF. This chain uses TRBV13 with TRBJ2-5; D unresolved. This CDR3 comprises 14 residues. Deletions cut 3 bases from V and 2 bases from J, with 10 bases between. Germline assignment: CDR1 PRHDT and CDR2 FYEKMQ (reference sequence).

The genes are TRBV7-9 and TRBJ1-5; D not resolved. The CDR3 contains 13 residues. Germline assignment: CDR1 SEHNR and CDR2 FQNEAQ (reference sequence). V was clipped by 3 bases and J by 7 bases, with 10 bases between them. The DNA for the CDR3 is TGTGCCAGCAGCTTTAGTGGGTGGCAGCCCCAGCATTTT. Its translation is CASSFSGWQPQHF. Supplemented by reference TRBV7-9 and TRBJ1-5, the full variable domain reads DTGVSQNPRHKITKRGQNVTFRCDPISEHNRLYWYRQTLGQGPEFLTYFQNEAQLEKSRLLSDRFSAERPKGSFSTLEIQRTEQGDSAMYLCASSFSGWQPQHFGDGTRLSIL.

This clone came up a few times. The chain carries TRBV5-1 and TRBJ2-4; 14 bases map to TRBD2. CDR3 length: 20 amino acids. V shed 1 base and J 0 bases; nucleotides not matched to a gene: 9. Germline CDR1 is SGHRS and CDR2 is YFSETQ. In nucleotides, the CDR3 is TGCGCCAGCAGCTTGAGATCGGGACTAGCGGGGGCTGTAGCCAAAAACATTCAGTACTTC. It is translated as CASSLRSGLAGAVAKNIQYF.

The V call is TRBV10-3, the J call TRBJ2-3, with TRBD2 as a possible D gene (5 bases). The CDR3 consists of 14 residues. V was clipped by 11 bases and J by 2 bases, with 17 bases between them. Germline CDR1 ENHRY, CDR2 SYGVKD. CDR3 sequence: CAASGPTYTDTQYF. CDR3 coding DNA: TGTGCCGCCAGCGGCCCAACCTACACAGATACGCAGTATTTT.

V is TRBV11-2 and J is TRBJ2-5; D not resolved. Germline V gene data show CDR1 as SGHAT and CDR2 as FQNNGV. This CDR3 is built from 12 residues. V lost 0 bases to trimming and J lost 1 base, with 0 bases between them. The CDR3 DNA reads TGTGCCAGCAGCTTAGACCAAGAGACCCAGTACTTC. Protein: CASSLDQETQYF.

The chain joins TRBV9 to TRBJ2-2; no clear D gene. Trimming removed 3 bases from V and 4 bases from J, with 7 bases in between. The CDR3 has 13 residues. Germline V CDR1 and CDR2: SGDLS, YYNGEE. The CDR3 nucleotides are TGTGCCAGCAGCGCTGATTTCACCGGGGAGCTGTTTTTT. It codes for CASSADFTGELFF.

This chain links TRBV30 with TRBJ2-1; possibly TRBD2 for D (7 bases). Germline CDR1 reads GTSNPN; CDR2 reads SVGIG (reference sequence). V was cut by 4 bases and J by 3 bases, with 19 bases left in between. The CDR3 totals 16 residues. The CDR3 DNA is TGTGCCTGGATAGGGGGGGAGCGGGATCACTACAATGAGCAGTTCTTC. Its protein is CAWIGGERDHYNEQFF.

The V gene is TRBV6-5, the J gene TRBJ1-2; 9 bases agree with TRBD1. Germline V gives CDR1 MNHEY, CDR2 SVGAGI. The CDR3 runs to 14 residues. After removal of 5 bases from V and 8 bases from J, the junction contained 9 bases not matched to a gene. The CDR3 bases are TGTGCCAGCAGTCCCACAGGGGGCTCCTCCGGCTACACCTTC. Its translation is CASSPTGGSSGYTF.

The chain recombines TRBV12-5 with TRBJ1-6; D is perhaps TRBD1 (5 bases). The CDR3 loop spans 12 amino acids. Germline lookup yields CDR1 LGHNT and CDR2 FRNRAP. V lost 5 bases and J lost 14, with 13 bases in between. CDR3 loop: CASGLEEDTLHF. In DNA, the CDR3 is TGTGCTAGTGGTCTCGAAGAGGACACCCTCCACTTT.

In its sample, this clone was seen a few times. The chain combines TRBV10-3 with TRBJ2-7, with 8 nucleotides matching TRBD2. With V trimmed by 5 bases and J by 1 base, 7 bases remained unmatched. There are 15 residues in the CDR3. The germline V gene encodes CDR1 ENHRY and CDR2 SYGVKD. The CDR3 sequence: CAISRGTRYSYEQYV. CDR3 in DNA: TGTGCCATCAGTCGGGGGACTAGGTATTCCTACGAGCAGTACGTC.

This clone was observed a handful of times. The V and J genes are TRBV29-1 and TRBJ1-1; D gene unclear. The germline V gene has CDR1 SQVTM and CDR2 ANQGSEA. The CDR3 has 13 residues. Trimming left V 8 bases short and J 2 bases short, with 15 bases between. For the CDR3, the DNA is TGCAGCTCTAGGAGAGGTCAAAACACTGAAGCTTTCTTT. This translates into CSSRRGQNTEAFF.

CDR3 loop: CASRSSADTQYF. CDR3 bases: TGTGCCAGCAGATCTTCTGCCGATACGCAGTATTTT. The gene calls are TRBV7-9 and TRBJ2-3, with D hard to call. The length of the CDR3 is 12 residues. CDR1 and CDR2 from the germline V gene are SEHNR and FQNEAQ (reference sequence). The V end lost 6 bases, the J end lost 6 bases, and 10 bases lay between the germline ends.